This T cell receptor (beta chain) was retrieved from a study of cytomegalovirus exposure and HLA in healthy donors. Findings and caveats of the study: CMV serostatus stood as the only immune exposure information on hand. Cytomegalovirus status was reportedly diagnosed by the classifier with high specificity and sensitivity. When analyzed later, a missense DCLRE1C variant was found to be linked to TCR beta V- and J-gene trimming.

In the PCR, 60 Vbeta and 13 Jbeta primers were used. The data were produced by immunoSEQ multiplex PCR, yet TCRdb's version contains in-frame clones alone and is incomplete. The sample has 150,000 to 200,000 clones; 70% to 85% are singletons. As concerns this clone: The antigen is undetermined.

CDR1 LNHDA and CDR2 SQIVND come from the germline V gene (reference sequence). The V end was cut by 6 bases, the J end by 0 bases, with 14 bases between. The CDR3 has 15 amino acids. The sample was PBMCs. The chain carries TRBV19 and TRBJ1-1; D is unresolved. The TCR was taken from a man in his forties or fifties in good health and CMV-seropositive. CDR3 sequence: CASSFGLILNTEAFF. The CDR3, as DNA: TGTGCCAGTAGCTTCGGACTGATTTTGAACACTGAAGCTTTCTTT.